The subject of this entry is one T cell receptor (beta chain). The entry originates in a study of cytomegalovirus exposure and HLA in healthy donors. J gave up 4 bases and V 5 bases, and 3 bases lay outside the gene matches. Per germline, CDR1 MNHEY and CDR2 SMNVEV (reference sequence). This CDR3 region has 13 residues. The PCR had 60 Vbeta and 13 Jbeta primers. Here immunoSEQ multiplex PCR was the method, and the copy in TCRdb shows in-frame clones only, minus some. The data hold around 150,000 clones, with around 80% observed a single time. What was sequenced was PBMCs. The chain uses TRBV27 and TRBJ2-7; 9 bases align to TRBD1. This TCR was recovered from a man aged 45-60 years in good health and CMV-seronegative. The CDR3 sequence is CASSTGQGYEQYF. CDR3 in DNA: TGTGCCAGCAGTACTGGACAGGGGTACGAGCAGTACTTC.